The text below deals with one T cell receptor beta chain. This record comes from a study of blood T cell repertoires in COVID-19. The protocol was immunoSEQ multiplex PCR, while the TCRdb copy is restricted to in-frame clones and leaves out a portion. The data show under 300,000 clones, roughly four fifths seen once. V was shortened by 3 bases and J by 1 base, with 13 bases between the two germline ends. Germline V gene sequence: CDR1 MDHEN, CDR2 SYDVKM. The CDR3 is 16 amino acids. The clonotype originates from a woman between 45 and 65 years old who had recovered from COVID-19. The gene calls are TRBV28 and TRBJ1-3; D perhaps matches TRBD1 (6 bases). The sequencing input was peripheral blood. The CDR3 DNA is TGTGCCAGCAGTTTTGACAGGCGAGGGTCTGGAAACACCATATATTTT. Protein sequence: CASSFDRRGSGNTIYF.